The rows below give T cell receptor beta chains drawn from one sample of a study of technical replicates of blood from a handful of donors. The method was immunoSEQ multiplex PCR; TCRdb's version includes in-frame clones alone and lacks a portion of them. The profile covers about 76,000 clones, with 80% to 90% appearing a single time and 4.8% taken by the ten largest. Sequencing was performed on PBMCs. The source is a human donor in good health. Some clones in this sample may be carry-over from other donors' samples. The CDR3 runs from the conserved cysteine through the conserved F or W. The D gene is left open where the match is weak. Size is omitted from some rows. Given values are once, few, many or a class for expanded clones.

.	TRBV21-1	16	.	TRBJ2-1	TGTGCCAGCAGCAAAGTCTTGGGGCGCGATCCCAATGAGCAGTTCTTC	CASSKVLGRDPNEQFF
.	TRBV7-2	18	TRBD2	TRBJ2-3	TGTGCCAGCAGCACTGGGACTAGCGGGAGGGCCTCCGCAGATACGCAGTATTTT	CASSTGTSGRASADTQYF
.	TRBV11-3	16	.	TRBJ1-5	TGTGCCAGCAGCTTAGATGGGGACTATAGCAATCAGCCCCAGCATTTT	CASSLDGDYSNQPQHF
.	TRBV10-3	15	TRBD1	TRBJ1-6	TGTGCCATCAGTGGGAAGGGGACAGGAGGGTCACCCCTCCACTTT	CAISGKGTGGSPLHF
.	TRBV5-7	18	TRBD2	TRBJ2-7	TGTGCCAGCACCATCCCCTGGGGCGGGAGGGCTACCCCCTACGAGCAGTACTTC	CASTIPWGGRATPYEQYF
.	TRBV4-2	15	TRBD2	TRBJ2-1	TGTGCCAGCAGCCAAGATGGCGGGAGCTACAATGAGCAGTTCTTC	CASSQDGGSYNEQFF
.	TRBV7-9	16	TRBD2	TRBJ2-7	TGTGCCAGCAGCTCGGGGACTAGCGGGGGGCCCAACGAGCAGTACTTC	CASSSGTSGGPNEQYF
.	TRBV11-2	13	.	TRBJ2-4	TGTGCCAGCAGCTTAGTTATTGCTAGCATTCAGTACTTC	CASSLVIASIQYF
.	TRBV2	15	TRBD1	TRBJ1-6	TGTGCCAGCAGTGTCGGGACAGGAGCGCGGTCACCCCTCCACTTT	CASSVGTGARSPLHF
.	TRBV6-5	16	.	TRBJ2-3	TGTGCCAGCAGTTACCAAGTCCCGCAGGGCACAGATACGCAGTATTTT	CASSYQVPQGTDTQYF
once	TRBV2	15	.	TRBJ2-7	TGTGCCAGCAGTGATTTTGGTCACAACACCTACGAGCAGTACTTC	CASSDFGHNTYEQYF
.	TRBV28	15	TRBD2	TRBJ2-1	TGTGCCAGCACCCTAAGCGGGCCCCAGCGGGGTGAGCAGTTCTTC	CASTLSGPQRGEQFF
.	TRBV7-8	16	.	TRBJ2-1	TGTGCCAGCAGCCGCCGGGCTGGGACTTCAAGCAATGAGCAGTTCTTC	CASSRRAGTSSNEQFF
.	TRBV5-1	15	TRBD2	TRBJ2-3	TGCGCCAGCACTATAGCGGGGGTATACACAGATACGCAGTATTTT	CASTIAGVYTDTQYF
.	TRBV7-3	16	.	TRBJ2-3	TGTGCCAGCAGCTTAATTGGCCGGGGTCGAGTAGATACGCAGTATTTT	CASSLIGRGRVDTQYF
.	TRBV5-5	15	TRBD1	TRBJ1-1	TGTGCCAGCAGCCACCCGGGACAGGCCATCACTGAAGCTTTCTTT	CASSHPGQAITEAFF
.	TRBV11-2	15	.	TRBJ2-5	TGTGCCAGCAGCTTAGGGCAGGGCGGCCAAGAGACCCAGTACTTC	CASSLGQGGQETQYF
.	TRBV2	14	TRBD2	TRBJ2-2	TGTGCCGGGACCCCGGGAGGGCCCACCGGGGAGCTGTTTTTT	CAGTPGGPTGELFF
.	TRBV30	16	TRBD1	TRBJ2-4	TGTGCCTGGAGTGTAAGGGGACAGAATGACAAAAACATTCAGTACTTC	CAWSVRGQNDKNIQYF
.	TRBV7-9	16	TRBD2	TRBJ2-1	TGTGCCAGCAGCCCACGGACTAGCGGGACCTACAATGAGCAGTTCTTC	CASSPRTSGTYNEQFF
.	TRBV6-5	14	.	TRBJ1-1	TGTGCCAGCAGTTTGGGGCAGACGAACACTGAAGCTTTCTTT	CASSLGQTNTEAFF
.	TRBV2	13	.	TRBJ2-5	TGTGCCAGCAGAAAAGGGGGGGTGGGGACCCAGTACTTC	CASRKGGVGTQYF
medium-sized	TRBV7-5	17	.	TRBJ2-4	TGTGCCAGAAGCTTAGGTTCGGGAGGGACCCCCAAAAACATTCAGTACTTC	CARSLGSGGTPKNIQYF
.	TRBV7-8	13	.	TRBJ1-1	TGTGCCAGCAGCTTTACAGGGTCGGGTGAAGCTTTCTTT	CASSFTGSGEAFF